The rows below give T cell receptor beta chains drawn from one sample of a study of PD-1 blockade in classical Hodgkin lymphoma. Data came from immunoSEQ multiplex PCR; TCRdb stores just in-frame clones and leaves some out. The sample holds around 50,000 clones, 85% to 90% seen once. This sample comprised peripheral blood mononuclear cells (PBMCs), obtained before the fourth cycle of nivolumab. The receptor source for this set is a human donor with classical Hodgkin lymphoma. The CDR3 runs from the conserved cysteine through the conserved F or W. The D gene is left open where the match is weak. Not all rows give a size; the values are once, few, many and, for expanded clones, a class.

V gene	J gene	clone size	D gene	CDR3 protein	CDR3 DNA
TRBV27	TRBJ1-2	-	-	CASSLNPGPYGYTF	TGTGCCAGCAGTTTGAATCCCGGCCCCTATGGCTACACCTTC
TRBV7-8	TRBJ1-2	-	TRBD1	CASSLLGTGVSGYTF	TGTGCCAGCAGCTTACTAGGGACAGGGGTTAGTGGCTACACCTTC
TRBV10-3	TRBJ2-6	-	-	CAISGILRESGANVLTF	TGTGCCATCAGTGGAATCCTCAGGGAATCTGGGGCCAACGTCCTGACTTTC
TRBV19	TRBJ1-4	once	TRBD1	CASSARDRGNEKLFF	TGTGCCAGTAGTGCGAGGGACAGAGGGAATGAAAAACTGTTTTTT
TRBV7-8	TRBJ2-3	-	-	CASRLTGTDTQYF	TGTGCCAGCAGGCTCACAGGAACAGATACGCAGTATTTT
TRBV19	TRBJ2-7	-	TRBD2	CASSIFFLAGTYEQYF	TGTGCCAGTAGTATATTCTTCCTAGCGGGGACCTACGAGCAGTACTTC
TRBV30	TRBJ2-7	-	-	CAWSGVTVEDYEQYF	TGTGCCTGGAGTGGGGTGACAGTTGAGGACTACGAGCAGTACTTC
TRBV19	TRBJ2-5	once	-	CASSIRGSETQYF	TGTGCCAGTAGTATCCGGGGGAGTGAGACCCAGTACTTC
TRBV4-1	TRBJ1-5	-	-	CASSQDREEGNQPQHF	TGCGCCAGCAGCCAAGATAGGGAGGAGGGCAATCAGCCCCAGCATTTT
TRBV28	TRBJ2-2	-	-	CASSSTRELFF	TGTGCCAGCAGTTCCACAAGGGAGCTGTTTTTT
TRBV25-1	TRBJ2-1	-	TRBD2	CASSEYGLAGEFYNEQFF	TGTGCCAGCAGTGAATACGGACTAGCGGGAGAGTTCTACAATGAGCAGTTCTTC
TRBV7-2	TRBJ2-5	-	-	CASSSLVETQYF	TGTGCCAGCAGCTCCTTAGTTGAGACCCAGTACTTC
TRBV29-1	TRBJ2-5	-	TRBD2	CSVAPRVSGSETQYF	TGCAGCGTTGCTCCTAGGGTTAGCGGGAGCGAGACCCAGTACTTC
TRBV11-3	TRBJ2-6	-	-	CASSSRGDTRISGANVLTF	TGTGCCAGCAGCTCACGGGGGGACACTCGAATCTCTGGGGCCAACGTCCTGACTTTC
TRBV29-1	TRBJ2-7	-	TRBD2	CSVVGLVNEQYF	TGCAGCGTCGTGGGACTAGTAAACGAGCAGTACTTC
TRBV4-1	TRBJ2-1	-	-	CASSQDAAFQTANEQFF	TGCGCCAGCAGCCAAGATGCGGCGTTTCAAACGGCCAATGAGCAGTTCTTC
TRBV7-6	TRBJ2-3	-	TRBD2	CASSLWSGRAGGADTQYF	TGTGCCAGCAGCTTATGGAGCGGGAGGGCCGGGGGTGCAGATACGCAGTATTTT
TRBV12-5	TRBJ1-2	-	-	CASGLYTRTERGYTF	TGTGCTAGTGGCCTTTATACTCGGACAGAACGTGGCTACACCTTC
TRBV5-1	TRBJ2-7	-	-	CASSWLTVSYEQYF	TGCGCCAGCAGCTGGTTGACGGTATCCTACGAGCAGTACTTC
TRBV7-9	TRBJ2-3	-	TRBD2	CASSPANGGSNSLDTQYF	TGTGCCAGCAGCCCCGCAAATGGCGGGAGTAACTCATTAGATACGCAGTATTTT
TRBV28	TRBJ2-7	-	-	CASSLSSGTYEQYF	TGTGCCAGCAGTTTATCCAGCGGAACCTACGAGCAGTACTTC
TRBV5-1	TRBJ2-3	once	-	CASSLSVGTLGPDTQYF	TGCGCCAGCAGCTTGAGTGTCGGGACCCTGGGCCCAGATACGCAGTATTTT
TRBV7-8	TRBJ2-1	-	-	CASSSGWGDYNEQFF	TGTGCCAGCAGCTCGGGTTGGGGGGACTACAATGAGCAGTTCTTC
TRBV7-9	TRBJ2-1	few	TRBD2	CASSLKRDVYNEQFF	TGTGCCAGCAGCTTAAAGCGGGACGTCTACAATGAGCAGTTCTTC
TRBV6-1	TRBJ1-5	-	TRBD1	CASTTTGSQPQHF	TGTGCCAGCACCACGACAGGGAGTCAGCCCCAGCATTTT
TRBV9	TRBJ2-6	once	-	CASSVGPLVIYSGANVLTF	TGTGCCAGCAGCGTAGGACCTCTAGTAATCTACTCTGGGGCCAACGTCCTGACTTTC
TRBV6-6	TRBJ2-1	few	-	CASRIAESYNEQFF	TGTGCCAGCCGTATAGCGGAGTCCTACAATGAGCAGTTCTTC
TRBV19	TRBJ1-3	-	-	CASSKDTGRGNTIYF	TGTGCCAGTAGTAAAGATACAGGAAGGGGAAACACCATATATTTT
TRBV19	TRBJ2-1	-	-	CASSIVSGIEQFF	TGTGCCAGTAGTATAGTATCCGGGATCGAGCAGTTCTTC
TRBV2	TRBJ2-1	once	TRBD2	CASTGTSGLSNEQFF	TGTGCCAGCACCGGGACTAGCGGGTTATCCAATGAGCAGTTCTTC